A selection of T cell receptor beta chains follows, all from one sample in a study of cytomegalovirus exposure and HLA in healthy donors. Only in-frame clones appear in the TCRdb table, and some are missing; sequencing was by immunoSEQ multiplex PCR. This sample has some 150,000 clones, with approximately 82% found just once. The sample was PBMCs. These TCRs come from a man aged 35-49 years in good health and CMV-seronegative. Each CDR3 is given with its conserved first and last residue. D genes are given only for firm matches.

cdr3_aa: CASSPLAGEGYEQYF
cdr3_nt: TGTGCCAGCAGTCCACTAGCGGGAGAGGGATACGAGCAGTACTTC
j_call: TRBJ2-7
cdr3_length: 15
d_call: TRBD2
v_call: TRBV2

cdr3_aa: CASSSGRGNDEQYF
cdr3_nt: TGTGCCAGCAGCTCGGGGAGGGGGAACGACGAGCAGTACTTC
j_call: TRBJ2-7
cdr3_length: 14
d_call: NA
v_call: TRBV7-2

cdr3_aa: CASGGTGYNNQPQHF
cdr3_nt: TGTGCCTCGGGTGGGACAGGGTATAACAATCAGCCCCAGCATTTT
j_call: TRBJ1-5
cdr3_length: 15
d_call: TRBD1
v_call: TRBV19

cdr3_aa: CASSPPERGRDTQYF
cdr3_nt: TGTGCCAGCAGCCCGCCCGAAAGGGGCAGAGATACGCAGTATTTT
j_call: TRBJ2-3
cdr3_length: 15
d_call: NA
v_call: TRBV7-9

cdr3_aa: CASSYSKMSNEKLFF
cdr3_nt: TGTGCCAGCAGTTACTCGAAGATGAGCAATGAAAAACTGTTTTTT
j_call: TRBJ1-4
cdr3_length: 15
d_call: NA
v_call: TRBV6-5

cdr3_aa: CASSPRDTTNYGYTF
cdr3_nt: TGCGCCAGCAGCCCCCGGGACACAACTAACTATGGCTACACCTTC
j_call: TRBJ1-2
cdr3_length: 15
d_call: NA
v_call: TRBV10-1

cdr3_aa: CASSQDKGADGANVLTF
cdr3_nt: TGCGCCAGCAGTCAAGATAAGGGGGCGGATGGGGCCAACGTCCTGACTTTC
j_call: TRBJ2-6
cdr3_length: 17
d_call: TRBD1
v_call: TRBV23-1

cdr3_aa: CASSPRDTRDEQYF
cdr3_nt: TGTGCCAGCAGCCCAAGGGACACACGGGACGAGCAGTACTTC
j_call: TRBJ2-7
cdr3_length: 14
d_call: NA
v_call: TRBV7-6

cdr3_aa: CASRVRQETNSPLHF
cdr3_nt: TGTGCCAGCAGGGTCAGACAGGAAACTAATTCACCCCTCCACTTT
j_call: TRBJ1-6
cdr3_length: 15
d_call: NA
v_call: TRBV6-6

cdr3_aa: CASSLSVTDTQYF
cdr3_nt: TGTGCTAGCAGCTTATCCGTCACAGATACGCAGTATTTT
j_call: TRBJ2-3
cdr3_length: 13
d_call: NA
v_call: TRBV7-7

cdr3_aa: CASSATTGDYEQYF
cdr3_nt: TGTGCCAGCAGCGCAACGACAGGGGACTACGAGCAGTACTTC
j_call: TRBJ2-7
cdr3_length: 14
d_call: TRBD1
v_call: TRBV9